This entry describes one TCR beta chain. The PCR made use of 60 Vbeta and 13 Jbeta primers. Using immunoSEQ multiplex PCR, the repertoire was profiled, and TCRdb retains in-frame clones only, with some absent. Recorded for this sample: 100,000 to 150,000 clones. The entry originates in a study of cytomegalovirus exposure and HLA in healthy donors. Germline trimming cut 4 bases from V and 8 bases from J; bases unmatched to any gene: 5. The CDR3 spans 12 residues. The germline V gene encodes CDR1 SGHKS and CDR2 YYEKEE (reference sequence). The chain couples TRBV5-5 to TRBJ2-5, with TRBD1 matching 7 bases. Input material: PBMCs. The clonotype originates from a man younger than 35 in good health and CMV-seronegative. The CDR3 nucleotides are TGTGCCAGCAGCCCCACAGGGGATACCCAGTACTTC. Translating it yields CASSPTGDTQYF.